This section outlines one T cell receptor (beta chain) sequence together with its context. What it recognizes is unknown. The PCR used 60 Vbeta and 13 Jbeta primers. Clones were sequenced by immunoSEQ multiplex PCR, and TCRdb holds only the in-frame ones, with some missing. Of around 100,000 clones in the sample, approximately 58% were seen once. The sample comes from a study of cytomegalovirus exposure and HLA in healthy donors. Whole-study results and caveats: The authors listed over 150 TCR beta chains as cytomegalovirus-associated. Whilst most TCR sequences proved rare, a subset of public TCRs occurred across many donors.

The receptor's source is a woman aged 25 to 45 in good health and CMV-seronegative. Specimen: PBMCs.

The DNA for the CDR3 is TGTGCCAGCAGCTTAGACAGGGGTCATGAGCAGTTCTTC. As protein: CASSLDRGHEQFF. The V and J genes are TRBV7-3 and TRBJ2-1; 8 positions agree with TRBD1. Unmatched junction bases numbered 2, after V lost 2 bases and J lost 8 bases. This CDR3 comprises 13 residues. Looked up from germline, CDR1 is SGHTA and CDR2 is FQGTGA.